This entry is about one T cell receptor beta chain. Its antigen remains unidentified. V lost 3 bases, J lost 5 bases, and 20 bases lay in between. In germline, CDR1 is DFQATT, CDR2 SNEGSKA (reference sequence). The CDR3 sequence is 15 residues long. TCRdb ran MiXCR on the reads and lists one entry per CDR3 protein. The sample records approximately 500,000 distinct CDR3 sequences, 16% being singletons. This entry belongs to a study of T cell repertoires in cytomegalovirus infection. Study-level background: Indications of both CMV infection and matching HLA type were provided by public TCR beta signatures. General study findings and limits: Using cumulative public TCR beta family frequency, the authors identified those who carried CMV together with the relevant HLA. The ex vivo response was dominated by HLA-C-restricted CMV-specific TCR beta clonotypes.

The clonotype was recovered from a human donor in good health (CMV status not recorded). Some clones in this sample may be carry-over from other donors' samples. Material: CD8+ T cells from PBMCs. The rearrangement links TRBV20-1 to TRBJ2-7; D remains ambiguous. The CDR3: CSAREWVAGLDEQYF. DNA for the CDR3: TGCAGTGCTAGGGAGTGGGTGGCCGGGTTGGACGAGCAGTACTTC.